One T cell receptor beta chain is described in this entry. The data were obtained in a study of technical replicates of blood from four donors. Method: immunoSEQ multiplex PCR; TCRdb's copy keeps in-frame clones and lacks some. The sample holds about 75,000 clones, approximately 97% seen once. The V gene's germline CDR1 is SGHDT and CDR2 YYEEEE. This CDR3 has 16 residues. J lost 1 base, V lost 3 bases, and 8 bases had no gene match. Input material: T cells isolated from PBMCs. The TCR comes from a human donor in good health. This sequence joins TRBV5-6 and TRBJ1-1; the match to TRBD1 covers 8 bases. The CDR3: CASSSGQGAWNTEAFF. CDR3 nucleotides: TGTGCCAGCAGCTCCGGCCAGGGGGCGTGGAACACTGAAGCTTTCTTT.